This T cell receptor beta chain was retrieved from a study of blood T cells in healthy people across ages (dated by TCRdb to the mid-2010s). Some background on the complete study: In model experiments, roughly one uniquely barcoded TCR beta cDNA molecule per two T cells was captured by template switching. To avoid experimental bias, donors of different ages were randomly spread across the sequencing lanes. The donors were split into four age groups: young (average around 17 years), middle-aged (39), aged (over 55) and long-lived (approximately 80). The study analyzed two additional independent replicas of 1 million unique cDNA reads from the same blood draw for two donors, one aged 18 to 30 and one aged 80 or older. Age-related changes in TCR beta repertoire diversity were measured in the study by deep sequencing normalized with unique cDNA molecular identifiers. What the authors observed across the whole study: Estimates of total diversity from one million sequenced T cells were regarded as lower bounds and underestimates. As age increased, observed TCR beta diversity per million T cells dropped in a roughly linear way, and a significant reduction was already evident by age 40. Bulk unsorted PBMC profiling prevented conclusive comparison of naive and antigen-experienced compartments. Because donor CMV infection status was unknown, age-related changes in expanded clonotypes were potentially confounded. Compared with the aged group, more naive CD4+ T cells, fewer expanded clones and increased TCR diversity were shown by the long-lived group, suggesting age selection. The percentage of naive T cells measured by flow cytometry correlated strongly with observed TCR beta diversity.

Donors were a few dozen systemically healthy Caucasian individuals from Russia aged 6 to 90 years. Each donor gave approximately 9.3 milliliters of peripheral blood, collected into EDTA-treated Vacutainer tubes. Ficoll-Paque density-gradient centrifugation was used to isolate PBMCs, with at least 6 million obtained per sample. Trizol reagent was used to extract total RNA from PBMCs, with at least 6 micrograms per sample. Naive CD45RAhigh/CD27high T cell percentages were measured by flow cytometry on a PBMC aliquot from every donor. Trimming takes 4 bases from V and 5 bases from J, and the germline ends sit 18 bases apart. The CDR3 starts with the cysteine, ends with the phenylalanine, and has 15 residues. Of all the DNA, just the CDR3 is kept, 45 bases in frame from base 1. As concerns this clonotype: Its binding antigen is unknown. Base qualities are missing; no much larger clone stands one base away.

Libraries were prepared through 5' RACE. The run used an Illumina HiSeq 2500. A second PCR of roughly 7 to 12 cycles was run with a J-beta primer mix and a sample-barcoded 5' primer. A template-switch 5' adaptor carrying 12 random nucleotides introduced a unique molecular identifier onto each TCR beta cDNA molecule. Each sample yielded at least 2.5 million CDR3-containing paired-end reads. The Mint cDNA synthesis kit, primed by a TRBC-specific oligonucleotide, was used to synthesize first-strand cDNA from all RNA. All cDNA was treated with uracil-DNA glycosylase and then went through a first 18-cycle PCR with the universal primers M1SS and BC2_uni_R. Under the source paper's analysis protocol: For normalization, 1 million high-quality reads, each with a distinct molecular identifier, were randomly selected from each sample. Instead of being binned into consensus sequences, reads that shared molecular identifiers were thrown out. MiTCR, set to a Q25 quality threshold and the strictest error-elimination algorithm, was used for CDR3 identification, clonotype clustering and error correction. A nonparametric unseen species model with Euler transformation was used to estimate lower-bound total TCR beta diversity. TCRdb trimmed public reads at Q25 via fastp, called clones via MiXCR and kept in-frame beta chains. Each CDR3 protein gets just one entry, which takes the most common genes and DNA from the rows behind it. TCRdb assigned the V and J calls; the authors' analysis was not used. The sample has 700,000 or so distinct CDR3 sequences on record, 40% to 45% of them singletons. The ten largest clones represent about 32% of the sample.

The source material was blood. This TCR was recovered from an older man in good health. Recombination linked TRBV12-3 or TRBV12-4 to TRBJ2-7, and perhaps TRBD1 as D gene, on 5 matching bases. The CDR3 in this case is CASSSRQGKFDEQYF. The DNA is TGTGCCAGCAGTTCAAGGCAGGGAAAGTTTGACGAGCAGTACTTC.